The rows below give T cell receptor beta chains drawn from one sample of a study of T cell repertoires in cytomegalovirus infection. Their antigens are not known. TCRdb analysed the reads with MiXCR anew, one entry per CDR3 protein. The table lists about 110,000 distinct CDR3 sequences, under 55% of them singletons, with approximately 69% in the top ten. Specimen: CD8+ T cells from cultured PBMCs, collected from culture after CMV antigen stimulation. The source is a human donor in good health (CMV status not recorded). Some clones in this sample may be carry-over from other donors' samples. CDR3s include the opening cysteine and the closing phenylalanine or tryptophan. Clone size is given for some rows only: seen once, a few or many times, or a class if the clone is expanded.

clone_size j_call v_call cdr3_aa
NA TRBJ1-6 TRBV12-3/TRBV12-4 CASSFSGVNSPLHF
NA TRBJ2-3 TRBV10-3 CATLSGQGLADTQYF
NA TRBJ2-3 TRBV6-1 CASSVPPDRFTDTQYF
once TRBJ2-1 TRBV28 CASCWDGRGNEQFF
NA TRBJ2-1 TRBV7-9 CASSIISGGDNEQFF
few TRBJ1-1 TRBV3-1 CASSEGQGLGAFF
many TRBJ2-5 TRBV6-1 CASSSFTGSRETQYF
NA TRBJ2-1 TRBV15 CATSRSLMGGLNEQFF
NA TRBJ1-3 TRBV5-5 CASSPGSGNTIYF
NA TRBJ1-5 TRBV27 CASSLYGALGNQPQHF
NA TRBJ1-3 TRBV7-8 CASSSRDSGNTIYF
NA TRBJ2-1 TRBV7-6 CASSLRGAEGNEQFF
NA TRBJ2-7 TRBV27 CASSSRQGGAYEQYF
NA TRBJ1-1 TRBV28 CASSWTGLNTEAFF
NA TRBJ2-3 TRBV7-6 CASRDRDRVTDTQYF
NA TRBJ2-3 TRBV7-6 CASSPRGRTDTQYF
NA TRBJ2-7 TRBV5-1 CASSWGPGQYEQYF
NA TRBJ2-7 TRBV4-1 CASSQDQGAHEQYF
NA TRBJ2-3 TRBV6-1 CASSEVWGFTDTQYF
once TRBJ1-1 TRBV7-6 CASGLAGQPEAFF
once TRBJ2-5 TRBV7-6 CASSLGILAGGPRETQYF
NA TRBJ2-3 TRBV4-3 CASSQERGAGDTQYF
NA TRBJ2-3 TRBV20-1 CSARGPSGTGSGDTQYF
NA TRBJ1-1 TRBV7-3 CASSLARANPEAFF
NA TRBJ2-7 TRBV6-5 CASRAAGTTYEQYF
few TRBJ2-3 TRBV7-3 CASSLIGIAGATDTQYF
many TRBJ1-1 TRBV6-6 CASSYSPELTEAFF
NA TRBJ2-3 TRBV7-8 CASSLHWEDTQYF
few TRBJ2-2 TRBV7-9 CASSEGPIRFTGELFF
NA TRBJ1-1 TRBV6-5 CASRYSGEAFF
NA TRBJ2-7 TRBV6-8 CASSAPSDEQYF
many TRBJ1-2 TRBV14 CASSQGRNYGYTF
few TRBJ2-1 TRBV27 CASRALAGYNEQFF
few TRBJ2-1 TRBV12-3/TRBV12-4 CASSLAADEQFF
NA TRBJ2-7 TRBV27 CASSLWTGDEQYF
NA TRBJ2-1 TRBV7-2 CASSFSDLTYNGQFF
NA TRBJ1-2 TRBV3-1 CASSQLIGAGRDGYTF
many TRBJ2-1 TRBV7-6 CASSAEPSGINNEQFF
NA TRBJ2-3 TRBV2 CASRGTSGPTDTQYF
NA TRBJ1-1 TRBV27 CASSLSQGYTEAFF
few TRBJ2-3 TRBV5-4 CASRVVGGGLDTQYF
NA TRBJ2-7 TRBV12-3/TRBV12-4 CASSLGQFPSYEQYF
few TRBJ2-2 TRBV19 CASEAGGQTGELFF
few TRBJ2-1 TRBV20-1 CSADLNNEQFF
NA TRBJ1-2 TRBV12-3/TRBV12-4 CATEGADYNYGYTF
few TRBJ2-2 TRBV29-1 CSAITETGELFF
NA TRBJ2-7 TRBV10-3 CAISAGTAAYEQYF
NA TRBJ2-7 TRBV12-3/TRBV12-4 CASSSSGRSYEQYF
many TRBJ2-1 TRBV4-1 CASSQEALLVRDTNEQFF
few TRBJ2-7 TRBV7-6 CASSLGTGGHEQYF
NA TRBJ2-3 TRBV6-5 CASSEGTGLTDTQYF
NA TRBJ2-1 TRBV6-5 CASTSIWNEQFF
NA TRBJ2-1 TRBV4-1 CASSRLAGEYGEQFF
NA TRBJ1-4 TRBV27 CASSLQGPANEKLFF
NA TRBJ1-2 TRBV4-1 CASSQEGGPGYGYTF